The 26 T cell receptor beta chains reported below all come from one sample, sequenced in a study of response to subunit inactivated influenza vaccine. TCRdb processed the RT-PCR reads anew with MiXCR; each CDR3 protein has one entry. The sample holds more than 550,000 distinct CDR3 sequences, about an eighth seen once. The sequencing used PBMCs from blood, collected on the day of vaccination. The receptors derive from a man aged 45 to 65 who received an inactivated influenza vaccine.

This chain links TRBV29-1 with TRBJ1-1; perhaps TRBD1 as D (6 bases). Trimming took 7 bases from V and 3 from J, leaving 18 bases between them. This CDR3 is built from 14 residues. Germline V gene sequence: CDR1 SQVTM, CDR2 ANQGSEA. The DNA for the CDR3 is TGCAGCGCTACACGGGACACTTCTCACACTGAAGCTTTCTTT. This encodes CSATRDTSHTEAFF.

This clonotype was detected only a few times. This chain uses TRBV5-5 with TRBJ2-2; D call uncertain. This CDR3 region has 13 residues. Trimming stripped 4 bases from V and 7 bases from J, with 11 bases between. CDR1 is SGHKS, CDR2 YYEKEE, per germline (reference sequence). The CDR3 region has the DNA TGTGCCAGCAGCCCGGATCCCAGCGGGGAGCTGTTTTTT. Translating it yields CASSPDPSGELFF.

This CDR3 is CASSQDVGTGGDPPDTQYF. CDR3 bases: TGTGCCAGCAGCCAAGATGTGGGGACAGGGGGCGATCCTCCAGATACGCAGTATTTT. V usage is TRBV14 and J usage is TRBJ2-3; 12 bases fit TRBD1. V lost 0 bases, J lost 4 bases, and 11 bases stayed unmatched. CDR1 SGHDN and CDR2 FVKESK come from the germline V gene. CDR3 length equals 19 residues.

V is TRBV29-1 and J is TRBJ2-7; TRBD2 might be the D (5 bases). The V and J ends lost 0 bases and 2 bases respectively, with 11 bases between them. The CDR3 consists of 14 residues. Germline V gene data show CDR1 as SQVTM and CDR2 as ANQGSEA. This CDR3 is CSVEEGGGPYEQYF. The CDR3 DNA reads as TGCAGCGTTGAAGAAGGCGGAGGCCCCTACGAGCAGTACTTC.

This clonotype was detected a few times. The chain recombines TRBV14 with TRBJ2-1; no firm D call. Trimming shortened V by 1 base and J by 15 bases, and 16 bases separated the two germline ends. CDR1 and CDR2 (germline): SGHDN, FVKESK. This CDR3 has 13 residues. This chain's CDR3 is CASSQGLSVVPFF. CDR3 bases: TGTGCCAGCAGCCAAGGACTTTCCGTCGTTCCGTTCTTC.

This clonotype was seen a few times. The chain links TRBV10-3 to TRBJ1-1; D is ambiguous. Germline CDR1 is ENHRY and CDR2 is SYGVKD. The V end was cut by 0 bases, the J end by 0 bases, with 5 bases between. The CDR3 contains 14 residues. In DNA, the CDR3 is TGTGCCATCAGTGAGTCAGAGCTGAACACTGAAGCTTTCTTT. Protein sequence: CAISESELNTEAFF.

This clonotype was counted many times. The chain couples TRBV5-1 to TRBJ2-1; 10 bases fit TRBD1. Trimming cost V 5 bases and J 7 bases; bases outside gene matches: 6. Per germline, CDR1 SGHRS and CDR2 YFSETQ. The CDR3 sequence is 14 residues long. The CDR3 region has the DNA TGCGCCAGCAGATCGACAGGGGGCTATAATGAGCAGTTCTTC. Protein: CASRSTGGYNEQFF.

This clonotype appeared many times. The J gene is TRBJ2-7, the V gene TRBV7-2, with D possibly TRBD2 on 6 matching bases. CDR1 and CDR2 from the germline V gene are SGHTA and FQGNSA. CDR3 size: 16 residues. Trimming took off 4 bases at V and 4 bases at J, with 20 bases between the two ends. The CDR3 coding sequence is TGTGCCAGCAGCTGGACCCCGGGACTCCCTATGTACGAGCAGTACTTC. Translation: CASSWTPGLPMYEQYF. Supplemented by reference TRBV7-2 and TRBJ2-7, the full variable domain reads GAGVSQSPSNKVTEKGKDVELRCDPISGHTALYWYRQSLGQGLEFLIYFQGNSAPDKSGLPSDRFSAERTGGSVSTLTIQRTQQEDSAVYLCASSWTPGLPMYEQYFGPGTRLTVT.

This clonotype was counted only a few times. The genes are TRBV7-9 and TRBJ2-1; D may match TRBD1 or TRBD2 (5 bases each). Germline CDR1 SEHNR, CDR2 FQNEAQ (reference sequence). The CDR3 spans 15 residues. V was trimmed by 5 bases and J by 1 base, leaving 12 bases between them. CDR3 coding DNA: TGTGCCAGCAGCGCCAGGGACGGATCCTACAATGAGCAGTTCTTC. This sequence encodes CASSARDGSYNEQFF.

This clonotype has a handful of counts. V usage is TRBV6-2 or TRBV6-3 and J usage is TRBJ2-7; 10 nucleotides agree with TRBD2. The CDR3 covers 19 residues. J was trimmed by 0 bases and V by 0 bases; bases with no gene match: 11. Germline V lookup: CDR1 MNHEY, CDR2 SVGEGT. The CDR3 DNA reads TGTGCCAGCAGTTACTCGAAGGGAAACGGGACTAGCGCCTCCTACGAGCAGTACTTC. Translating it yields CASSYSKGNGTSASYEQYF.

This chain connects TRBV7-9 to TRBJ2-3; TRBD2 matches at 12 bases. The CDR3 contains 16 residues. Trimming removed 6 bases from V and 1 base from J; junction bases left unmatched: 5. Germline CDR1 reads SEHNR; CDR2 reads FQNEAQ (reference sequence). CDR3 bases: TGTGCCAGCAGATCACGACTAGCGGGGGGCACAGATACGCAGTATTTT. Protein: CASRSRLAGGTDTQYF.

V and J are TRBV7-9 and TRBJ2-1, with TRBD2 as a possible D gene (6 bases). The length of the CDR3 is 14 residues. CDR1 is SEHNR and CDR2 is FQNEAQ in the germline V gene (reference sequence). V shed 2 bases and J shed 8 bases, with 13 bases lying between them. CDR3 sequence (DNA): TGTGCCAGCAGCTTAAGGGATAGGAGGGATGAGCAGTTCTTC. Amino acids: CASSLRDRRDEQFF.

This chain joins TRBV20-1 and TRBJ2-3; 7 nucleotides match TRBD1. The CDR3 sequence is 14 residues long. The J segment lost 6 bases and the V segment lost 1 base, leaving 7 bases of the junction unmatched. Germline lookup yields CDR1 DFQATT and CDR2 SNEGSKA (reference sequence). The CDR3 coding sequence is TGCAGTGCTAGAGTCTGGGGACAGTCGGATACGCAGTATTTT. Amino acid sequence: CSARVWGQSDTQYF.

This clonotype showed up just a few times. The chain combines TRBV20-1 with TRBJ2-3; D is undetermined. Trimming stripped 1 base from V and 4 bases from J, with 15 bases between. Germline V gene sequence: CDR1 DFQATT, CDR2 SNEGSKA (reference sequence). The CDR3 sequence is 15 residues long. CDR3 in DNA: TGCAGTGCTAGAGGGTCCCCCGAGGAAGCAGATACGCAGTATTTT. Amino acid sequence: CSARGSPEEADTQYF.

This clonotype was found a few times. The chain recombines TRBV7-9 with TRBJ2-2; D assignment may be TRBD1 or TRBD2 (5 bases each). The CDR3 is made up of 17 amino acids. V dropped 2 bases and J dropped 1 base, with 14 bases sitting between them. Germline CDR1 and CDR2: SEHNR and FQNEAQ (reference sequence). The CDR3 is CASSLPLGTQNTGELFF. The CDR3 DNA reads as TGTGCCAGCAGCTTACCTTTGGGGACGCAGAACACCGGGGAGCTGTTTTTT.

This clonotype was observed a handful of times. V usage is TRBV27 and J usage is TRBJ1-6; a weak D match, TRBD1 (6 bases). Germline lookup yields CDR1 MNHEY and CDR2 SMNVEV (reference sequence). The CDR3 is 14 amino acids. V shed 6 bases and J shed 7 bases, with 13 bases lying between them. DNA of the CDR3: TGTGCCAGCAGGCCACAGGGTAGCAATTCACCCCTCCACTTT. Its translation is CASRPQGSNSPLHF.

This clonotype has ten or more counts. The rearrangement uses TRBV4-2 and TRBJ2-2; the match to TRBD2 covers 8 bases. V shed 4 bases, J shed 7 bases, and the junction held 11 bases outside the gene matches. The CDR3 is made up of 16 amino acids. CDR1 and CDR2 (germline): LGHNA, YNFKEQ. The DNA of the CDR3 is TGTGCCAGCAGCCCCTACGCGGGAGGCAGCGACGGGGAGCTGTTTTTT. It translates to CASSPYAGGSDGELFF.

This rearrangement joins TRBV6-1 to TRBJ1-5, with D uncertain. Germline V gives CDR1 MNHNS, CDR2 SASEGT. V shed 7 bases and J shed 5 bases, with 12 bases lying between them. The CDR3 runs 13 residues. The CDR3: CASTEAGDQPQHF. DNA for the CDR3: TGTGCCAGCACTGAGGCAGGCGATCAGCCCCAGCATTTT.

This clonotype came up many times. V usage is TRBV5-5 and J usage is TRBJ2-1; TRBD2 aligns across 7 bases. This CDR3 contains 14 residues. Germline V lookup: CDR1 SGHKS, CDR2 YYEKEE (reference sequence). Trimming cost V 4 bases and J 1 base; bases outside gene matches: 2. CDR3 sequence reads: CASSGRGSYNEQFF. Here the CDR3 DNA reads TGTGCCAGCAGCGGGCGGGGGTCCTACAATGAGCAGTTCTTC.

There are a few counts of this clonotype. The CDR3 sequence is CASSSWTSGNQETQYF. The CDR3 region has the DNA TGCGCCAGCAGCTCCTGGACTAGCGGTAACCAAGAGACCCAGTACTTC. The V call is TRBV5-1, the J call TRBJ2-5; 10 positions match TRBD2. There are 16 residues in the CDR3. Germline V gives CDR1 SGHRS, CDR2 YFSETQ. The junction had 5 bases not matched to a gene; V was cut back by 3 bases and J by 0 bases. The full variable domain, with the rest looked up from reference TRBV5-1 and TRBJ2-5, is KAGVTQTPRYLIKTRGQQVTLSCSPISGHRSVSWYQQTPGQGLQFLFEYFSETQRNKGNFPGRFSGRQFSNSRSEMNVSTLELGDSALYLCASSSWTSGNQETQYFGPGTRLLVL.

The V gene is TRBV6-5, the J gene TRBJ1-2; D perhaps matches TRBD1 (5 bases). The germline V gene encodes CDR1 MNHEY and CDR2 SVGAGI. V dropped 2 bases and J dropped 3 bases, with 16 bases sitting between them. There are 16 residues in the CDR3. CDR3 in DNA: TGTGCCAGCAGTTACAGGGGACTCTCCGGACACTATGGCTACACCTTC. Translated, it gives CASSYRGLSGHYGYTF.

This clonotype appeared a few times. V usage is TRBV3-1 and J usage is TRBJ2-3; D not resolved. Germline loops: CDR1 LGHDT, CDR2 YNNKEL (reference sequence). This CDR3 region has 17 residues. Trimming shortened V by 0 bases and J by 5 bases, and 18 bases separated the two germline ends. CDR3: CASSQDLPLFRVDTQYF. Here the CDR3 DNA reads TGTGCCAGCAGCCAAGATCTCCCCTTGTTTAGGGTAGATACGCAGTATTTT.

This clonotype has more than one count but fewer than ten. The V call is TRBV7-9, the J call TRBJ2-5; 9 bases agree with TRBD1. CDR3 length equals 15 residues. The V and J ends lost 4 bases and 5 bases, in that order; junction bases with no gene match: 8. The germline V gene encodes CDR1 SEHNR and CDR2 FQNEAQ (reference sequence). The DNA for the CDR3 is TGTGCCAGCAGCTCTTTCACAGGGGGCGGTGAGACCCAGTACTTC. Its protein product is CASSSFTGGGETQYF.

In its sample, this clonotype was seen a few times. V gene TRBV7-2 combines with J gene TRBJ1-5; unclear D gene. Trimming cost V 1 base and J 9 bases, with 13 bases left between them. Germline values: CDR1 SGHTA, CDR2 FQGNSA. This CDR3 has 14 residues. In DNA form, the CDR3 reads TGTGCCAGCAGCTTAGGGTATACGGCCCGGCCCCAGCATTTT. It encodes CASSLGYTARPQHF.

The chain uses TRBV18 and TRBJ1-4, with D perhaps TRBD1 (6 bases). Between the trimmed V and J ends, which lost 0 bases and 9 bases, there was a span of 17 bases. The CDR3 sequence is 16 residues long. Germline V CDR1 and CDR2: KGHSH, LQKENI. Here the CDR3 reads CASSPPRGTQHKKLFF. The CDR3 DNA reads TGTGCCAGCTCACCACCTCGGGGGACACAACACAAAAAACTGTTTTTT.

This chain uses TRBV28 with TRBJ2-7; the D is unclear. The CDR3 contains 11 residues. V was trimmed by 8 bases and J by 2 bases, leaving 7 bases between them. CDR1 and CDR2 from the germline V gene are MDHEN and SYDVKM. CDR3 amino acids: CASQSAYEQYF. The CDR3 DNA reads TGTGCCAGCCAGAGCGCCTACGAGCAGTACTTC. Filled out from reference TRBV28 and TRBJ2-7, the complete variable domain reads DVKVTQSSRYLVKRTGEKVFLECVQDMDHENMFWYRQDPGLGLRLIYFSYDVKMKEKGDIPEGYSVSREKKERFSLILESASTNQTSMYLCASQSAYEQYFGPGTRLTVT.